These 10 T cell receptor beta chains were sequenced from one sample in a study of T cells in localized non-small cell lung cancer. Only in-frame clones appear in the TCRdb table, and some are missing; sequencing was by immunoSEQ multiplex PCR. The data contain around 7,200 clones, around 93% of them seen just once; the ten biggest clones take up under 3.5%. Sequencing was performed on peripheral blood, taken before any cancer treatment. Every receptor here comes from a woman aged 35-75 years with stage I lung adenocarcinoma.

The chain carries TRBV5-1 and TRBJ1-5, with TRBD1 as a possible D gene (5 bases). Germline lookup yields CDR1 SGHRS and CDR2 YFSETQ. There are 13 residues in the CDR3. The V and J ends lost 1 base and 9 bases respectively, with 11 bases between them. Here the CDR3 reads CASSLTSGGPQHF. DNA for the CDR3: TGCGCCAGCAGCTTGACCTCCGGGGGGCCCCAGCATTTT.

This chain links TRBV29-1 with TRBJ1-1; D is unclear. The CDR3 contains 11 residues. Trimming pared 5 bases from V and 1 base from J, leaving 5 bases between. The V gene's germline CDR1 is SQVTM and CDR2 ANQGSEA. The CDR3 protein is CSVKGNTEAFF. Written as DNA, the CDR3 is TGCAGCGTTAAGGGGAACACTGAAGCTTTCTTT.

The DNA of the CDR3 is TGCAGCGTCGTCCCGTGGGGGAAGGCCGGGGAGCTGTTTTTT. As protein: CSVVPWGKAGELFF. This sequence joins TRBV29-1 and TRBJ2-2, with D perhaps given as TRBD1 or TRBD2 (5 bases each). The CDR3 runs 14 residues. Trimming took off 6 bases at V and 6 bases at J, with 17 bases between the two ends. Germline-derived CDR1 and CDR2 are SQVTM and ANQGSEA.

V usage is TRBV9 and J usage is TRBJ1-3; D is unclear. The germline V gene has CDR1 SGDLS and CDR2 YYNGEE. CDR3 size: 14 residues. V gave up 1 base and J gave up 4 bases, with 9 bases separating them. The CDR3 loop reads CASSVRERGNTIYF. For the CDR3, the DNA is TGTGCCAGCAGCGTAAGGGAACGGGGAAACACCATATATTTT.

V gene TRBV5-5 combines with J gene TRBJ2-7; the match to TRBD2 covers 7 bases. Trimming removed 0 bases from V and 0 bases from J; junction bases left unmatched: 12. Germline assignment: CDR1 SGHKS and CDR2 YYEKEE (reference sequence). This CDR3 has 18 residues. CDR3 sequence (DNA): TGTGCCAGCAGCTTGGCGGCTAGCGGTAACCTAAACTCCTACGAGCAGTACTTC. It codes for CASSLAASGNLNSYEQYF.

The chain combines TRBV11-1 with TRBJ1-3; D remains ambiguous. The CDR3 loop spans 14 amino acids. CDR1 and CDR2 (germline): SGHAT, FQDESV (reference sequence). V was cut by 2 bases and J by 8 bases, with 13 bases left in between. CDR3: CASSLRTGGDTIYF. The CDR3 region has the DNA TGTGCCAGCAGCTTAAGGACGGGCGGGGACACCATATATTTT.

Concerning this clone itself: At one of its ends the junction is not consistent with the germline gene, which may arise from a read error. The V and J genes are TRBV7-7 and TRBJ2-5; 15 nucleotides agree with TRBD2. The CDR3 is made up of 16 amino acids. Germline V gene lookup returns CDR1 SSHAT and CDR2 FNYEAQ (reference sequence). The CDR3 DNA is TGTGCTAGCAGCTTCGGGACTAGCGGGGGGCAAGAGACCCAGTACTTC. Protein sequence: CASSFGTSGGQETQYF.

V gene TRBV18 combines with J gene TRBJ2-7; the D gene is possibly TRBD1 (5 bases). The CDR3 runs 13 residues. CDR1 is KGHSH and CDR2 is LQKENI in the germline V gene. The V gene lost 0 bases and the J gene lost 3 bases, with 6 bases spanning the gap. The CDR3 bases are TGTGCCAGCTCACCACCGGGGCACTACGAGCAGTACTTC. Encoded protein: CASSPPGHYEQYF.

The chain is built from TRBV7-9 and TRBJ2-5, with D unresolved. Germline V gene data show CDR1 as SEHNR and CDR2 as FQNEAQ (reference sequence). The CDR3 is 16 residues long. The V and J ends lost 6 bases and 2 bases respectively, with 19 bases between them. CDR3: CASSLGYGRTQETQYF. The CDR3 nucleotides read TGTGCCAGCAGTCTAGGGTACGGCAGAACTCAAGAGACCCAGTACTTC.

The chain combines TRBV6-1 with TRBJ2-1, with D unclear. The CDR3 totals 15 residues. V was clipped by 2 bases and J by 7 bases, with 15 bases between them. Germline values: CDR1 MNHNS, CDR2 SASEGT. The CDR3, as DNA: TGTGCCAGCAGTGAATTCCCCCATGCCCTTAATGAGCAGTTCTTC. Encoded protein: CASSEFPHALNEQFF.